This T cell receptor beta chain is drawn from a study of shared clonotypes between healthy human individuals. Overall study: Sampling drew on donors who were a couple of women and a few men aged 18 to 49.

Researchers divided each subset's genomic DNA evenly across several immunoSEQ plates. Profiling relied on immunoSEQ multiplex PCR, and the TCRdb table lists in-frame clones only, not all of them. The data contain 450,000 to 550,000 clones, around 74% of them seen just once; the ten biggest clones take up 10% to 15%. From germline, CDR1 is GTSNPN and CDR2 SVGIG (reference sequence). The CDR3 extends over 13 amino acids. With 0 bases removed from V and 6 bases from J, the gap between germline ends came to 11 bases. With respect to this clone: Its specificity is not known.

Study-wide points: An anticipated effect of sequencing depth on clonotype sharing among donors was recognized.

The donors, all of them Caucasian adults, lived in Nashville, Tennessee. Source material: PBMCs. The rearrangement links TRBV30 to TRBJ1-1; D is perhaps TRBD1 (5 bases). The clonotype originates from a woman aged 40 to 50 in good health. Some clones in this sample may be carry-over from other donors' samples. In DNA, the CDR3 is TGTGCCTGGAGTGTCCGGGGGATTGCTGAAGCTTTCTTT. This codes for CAWSVRGIAEAFF.